These 25 T cell receptor beta chains came from one sample sequenced in a study of human CD8 memory T cell subsets. Sequencing libraries of TCR beta were made by UMI-labeled 5' RACE. TCRdb reprocessed the 5' RACE reads and stores each CDR3 protein as one record, lacking DNA. This table holds some 10,000 distinct CDR3 sequences. The study classified TPEX cells as CCR7+ PD-1+ TIGIT+ early memory CD8+ T cells bearing exhausted-like traits. Sequenced sample: CD8+ T cells from PBMCs. Receptor source: a human donor in good health.

The chain joins TRBV6-5 to TRBJ2-3; without DNA, the TCRdb call of TRBD1 cannot be checked. CDR1 is MNHEY, CDR2 SVGAGI, per germline. This CDR3 comprises 15 residues. CDR3 region: CASGITGGGADTQYF.

V usage is TRBV13 and J usage is TRBJ2-7; the D call from TCRdb, TRBD1, cannot be confirmed without DNA. From germline, CDR1 is PRHDT and CDR2 FYEKMQ (reference sequence). The CDR3 runs 14 residues. This CDR3 is CASSPRGTKDEQYF. The variable domain in full, with the rest retrieved from reference TRBV13 and TRBJ2-7, is AAGVIQSPRHLIKEKRETATLKCYPIPRHDTVYWYQQGPGQDPQFLISFYEKMQSDKGSIPDRFSAQQFSDYHSELNMSSLELGDSALYFCASSPRGTKDEQYFGPGTRLTVT.

V usage is TRBV7-2 and J usage is TRBJ2-5; without DNA, the TCRdb call of TRBD1 cannot be checked. This CDR3 is built from 15 residues. Germline CDR1 reads SGHTA; CDR2 reads FQGNSA. The CDR3 loop is CASSYYGDRGETQYF.

The genes are TRBV20-1 and TRBJ2-5; TCRdb lists TRBD2, though no DNA is available to test this call. CDR1 and CDR2 (germline): DFQATT, SNEGSKA (reference sequence). The CDR3 covers 15 residues. CDR3 region: CSARDWQGLQETQYF.

The chain employs TRBV20-1 and TRBJ2-1; the TCRdb call, TRBD1, lacks DNA for checking. Germline-derived CDR1 and CDR2 are DFQATT and SNEGSKA (reference sequence). This CDR3 contains 13 residues. The CDR3 reads CSARQGGGNEQFF.

This chain connects TRBV10-3 to TRBJ2-7; with no DNA, the TCRdb D assignment of TRBD1 cannot be verified. The CDR3 runs 13 residues. Germline CDR1 and CDR2: ENHRY and SYGVKD. The CDR3 reads CAINNRVSDEQYF.

This rearrangement joins TRBV19 to TRBJ2-1; TCRdb reports TRBD1, a call that lacks DNA to check it against. The CDR3 runs 16 residues. Germline assignment: CDR1 LNHDA and CDR2 SQIVND (reference sequence). This CDR3 is CASSTGAGSLYNEQFF.

This chain joins TRBV5-1 and TRBJ2-7; TCRdb designates TRBD1, a call that cannot be tested without DNA. CDR3 size: 14 residues. Germline assignment: CDR1 SGHRS and CDR2 YFSETQ. CDR3 protein: CASSLNLQVYEQYF.

The chain couples TRBV6-6 to TRBJ2-1; with no DNA, the TCRdb D assignment of TRBD1 cannot be verified. This CDR3 is 14 amino acids long. The germline V gene encodes CDR1 MNHNY and CDR2 SVGAGI (reference sequence). The CDR3 sequence: CATSGTGGSNEQFF.

J is TRBJ2-7 and V is TRBV29-1. CDR1 is SQVTM and CDR2 is ANQGSEA in the germline V gene. The CDR3 spans 13 residues. CDR3 in amino acids: CSVVPYEADEQYF.

This chain joins TRBV4-1 and TRBJ1-5. Germline CDR1 reads MGHRA; CDR2 reads YSYEKL. The CDR3 contains 14 residues. This CDR3 reads CASSQGHSNQPQHF.

The chain has TRBV28 and TRBJ2-3; the TCRdb D gene call, TRBD1, has no DNA to confirm it. This CDR3 contains 16 residues. Germline V gene lookup returns CDR1 MDHEN and CDR2 SYDVKM. CDR3 amino acids: CASSLGLDTSTDTQYF.

CDR3 region: CASSPGENYGYTF. This chain joins TRBV7-6 and TRBJ1-2; the TRBD1 assignment by TCRdb is unverifiable without DNA. Germline CDR1 and CDR2: SGHVS and FNYEAQ. The CDR3 sequence is 13 residues long.

The gene calls are TRBV6-1 and TRBJ2-1; TCRdb designates TRBD1, a call that cannot be tested without DNA. Germline CDR1 reads MNHNS; CDR2 reads SASEGT. The CDR3 contains 15 residues. CDR3 loop: CASSEPGRVYNEQFF.

This clonotype registers medium-sized by frequency. This sequence joins TRBV28 and TRBJ1-2; TCRdb outputs TRBD1, but without DNA this stays unchecked. CDR1 and CDR2 (germline): MDHEN, SYDVKM. The CDR3 spans 15 residues. CDR3 protein: CASTKDRSTNYGYTF.

This clonotype is identified as medium-sized from frequency. The V and J genes are TRBV21-1 and TRBJ2-5; without DNA, the TCRdb call of TRBD1 cannot be checked. TRBV21-1 is a documented pseudogene. The CDR3 has 13 residues. The CDR3 reads CASTPGHQETQYF.

This sequence joins TRBV11-3 and TRBJ1-3. CDR1 and CDR2 from the germline V gene are SGHNT and YENEEA. There are 13 residues in the CDR3. The CDR3 reads CASSFSPGNTIYF.

In terms of frequency, this clonotype is medium-sized. The chain combines TRBV3-1 with TRBJ2-6. CDR3 size: 15 residues. Per germline, CDR1 LGHDT and CDR2 YNNKEL (reference sequence). CDR3 sequence: CASSQFTDGANVLTF.

This clonotype is classed as medium-sized by frequency. The V and J genes are TRBV5-5 and TRBJ2-1; without DNA, the TCRdb call of TRBD2 cannot be checked. The CDR3 is made up of 14 amino acids. Germline CDR1 is SGHKS and CDR2 is YYEKEE (reference sequence). This CDR3 reads CASSLPSGSNEQFF. Variable domain in full (rest from reference TRBV5-5 and TRBJ2-1): DAGVTQSPTHLIKTRGQQVTLRCSPISGHKSVSWYQQVLGQGPQFIFQYYEKEERGRGNFPDRFSARQFPNYSSELNVNALLLGDSALYLCASSLPSGSNEQFFGPGTRLTVL.

The rearrangement joins TRBV12-3 or TRBV12-4 to TRBJ2-7. CDR3 length: 13 residues. The CDR3 sequence: CASSVGKDYEQYF.

This clonotype ranks as medium-sized in terms of frequency. The V gene is TRBV5-1, the J gene TRBJ2-7; without DNA, the TCRdb call of TRBD2 cannot be checked. Germline values: CDR1 SGHRS, CDR2 YFSETQ. The CDR3 runs 13 residues. CDR3 sequence: CASSRGPEDEQYF.

The rearrangement uses TRBV10-3 and TRBJ2-1; TCRdb selects TRBD2, and the lack of DNA leaves this call unchecked. The CDR3 is 16 residues long. CDR1 ENHRY and CDR2 SYGVKD come from the germline V gene. The CDR3 sequence is CAISESMAGTYNEQFF.

V usage is TRBV11-2 and J usage is TRBJ2-1; lacking DNA, the TRBD2 call made by TCRdb goes unchecked. Germline CDR1 and CDR2: SGHAT and FQNNGV. This CDR3 contains 15 residues. CDR3 amino acids: CASSPGTSGLNEQFF.

The chain employs TRBV28 and TRBJ1-1; TCRdb's D gene call, TRBD1, goes unchecked for lack of DNA. Germline values: CDR1 MDHEN, CDR2 SYDVKM. This CDR3 has 12 residues. The chain's CDR3 is CAIRPGNTEAFF.

The chain is built from TRBV5-1 and TRBJ1-5; with no DNA, the TCRdb D assignment of TRBD1 cannot be verified. Germline CDR1 SGHRS, CDR2 YFSETQ. The CDR3 spans 15 residues. The CDR3 sequence: CASSLAGGKGQPQHF. The whole variable domain, filled in from reference TRBV5-1 and TRBJ1-5, reads KAGVTQTPRYLIKTRGQQVTLSCSPISGHRSVSWYQQTPGQGLQFLFEYFSETQRNKGNFPGRFSGRQFSNSRSEMNVSTLELGDSALYLCASSLAGGKGQPQHFGDGTRLSIL.